This T cell receptor (beta chain) was recorded in a study of shared clonotypes between healthy human individuals. On the study more broadly: Donors had three CD4 naive, three CD4 memory, two CD8 naive and one CD8 memory plate apiece.

The naive CD8 population came from CD45RO-negative cells selected for CCR7, without terminally differentiated effector memory CD45RA+ cells. Tens of thousands of T cell genomes, or approximately 200 ng DNA, went into the sorted-subset replicate PCRs. Profiling relied on immunoSEQ multiplex PCR, and the TCRdb table lists in-frame clones only, not all of them. The sample lists roughly 810,000 clones; about 96% were seen once. V shed 3 bases and J shed 0 bases, with 15 bases lying between them. CDR1 and CDR2 from the germline V gene are SGHTA and FQGNSA. The CDR3 length is 17 residues. The V call is TRBV7-2, the J call TRBJ2-1, with a possible D match to TRBD1 (6 bases). Sample: naive CD8+ T cells sorted from blood. The TCR sequence derives from a man between 25 and 39 years old in good health. Here the CDR3 reads CASSFPRQASSYNEQFF. The CDR3 DNA reads TGTGCCAGCAGCTTTCCCCGACAGGCAAGCTCCTACAATGAGCAGTTCTTC.